This T cell receptor beta chain appears in the sequencing data of a study of control samples from healthy donors and cancer patients. The CDR3 covers 16 residues. Germline V gene sequence: CDR1 MNHNY, CDR2 SVGAGI (reference sequence). V lost 10 bases to trimming and J lost 3 bases, with 22 bases between them. Here immunoSEQ multiplex PCR was the method, and the copy in TCRdb shows in-frame clones only, minus some. The sample lists roughly 47,000 clones, about 87% occurring once. The TCR originated in an older woman with lung cancer. The sample taken for sequencing was PBMCs. The chain employs TRBV6-6 and TRBJ2-1; tentatively, D is TRBD2 (7 bases). The CDR3 region is CATLKGGSSLYNEQFF. CDR3 sequence (DNA): TGTGCCACCTTAAAGGGGGGGAGTAGTCTCTACAATGAGCAGTTCTTC.